These 5 T cell receptor beta chains originate from one sample sequenced in a study of T cells in Graves' hyperthyroidism and ophthalmopathy. RNA transcripts gave rise to amplified TCR beta CDR3 regions. A first-round RT-PCR of the TCR CDR3 used the HTBI primer set. TCRdb recomputed calls from the multiplex PCR reads with MiXCR, one row per CDR3 protein. Among some 50,000 distinct CDR3 sequences listed, approximately 53% were seen once. The sample consisted of peripheral blood or thyroid tissue (not recorded which). These receptors were taken from a man between 18 and 29 years old with Graves' hyperthyroidism.

The genes are TRBV5-1 and TRBJ2-5, with 11 bases that match TRBD2. Per the germline V gene, CDR1 is SGHRS and CDR2 is YFSETQ. Trimming removed 4 bases from V and 2 bases from J; junction bases left unmatched: 7. This CDR3 contains 16 residues. The CDR3 DNA reads as TGCGCCAGCAGCCCGCCGGGACTAGCGGTACAAGAGACCCAGTACTTC. This translates into CASSPPGLAVQETQYF. Full variable domain (missing parts from reference TRBV5-1 and TRBJ2-5): KAGVTQTPRYLIKTRGQQVTLSCSPISGHRSVSWYQQTPGQGLQFLFEYFSETQRNKGNFPGRFSGRQFSNSRSEMNVSTLELGDSALYLCASSPPGLAVQETQYFGPGTRLLVL.

V is TRBV7-9 and J is TRBJ2-7, with unresolved D. V lost 3 bases and J lost 5, with 14 bases in between. Germline CDR1 reads SEHNR; CDR2 reads FQNEAQ (reference sequence). The CDR3 is 14 amino acids. The CDR3 sequence: CASSLEHLRDEQYF. The CDR3 DNA is TGTGCCAGCAGCTTGGAACACCTCCGTGACGAGCAGTACTTC.

This clonotype came up many times. One base away lies a much larger clone, so this may be a sequencing read error. The chain has TRBV7-2 and TRBJ2-3; D ambiguous. The V gene lost 7 bases and the J gene lost 2 bases, with 7 bases spanning the gap. Germline V gene lookup returns CDR1 SGHTA and CDR2 FQGNSA. The CDR3 has 12 residues. CDR3 sequence (DNA): TGTGCCAGCATCCAGAACACAGATACGCAGTATTTT. This translates into CASIQNTDTQYF. The variable domain in full, completed from reference TRBV7-2 and TRBJ2-3, reads GAGVSQSPSNKVTEKGKDVELRCDPISGHTALYWYRQSLGQGLEFLIYFQGNSAPDKSGLPSDRFSAERTGGSVSTLTIQRTQQEDSAVYLCASIQNTDTQYFGPGTRLTVL.

The gene calls are TRBV29-1 and TRBJ1-1; 11 bases are shared with TRBD1. CDR3 size: 13 residues. The germline V gene has CDR1 SQVTM and CDR2 ANQGSEA. V lost 4 bases and J lost 3; bases outside the gene matches: 1. CDR3 region: CSVGTGGDTEAFF. Here the CDR3 DNA reads TGCAGCGTTGGGACAGGGGGCGACACTGAAGCTTTCTTT.

The chain recombines TRBV7-2 with TRBJ2-5; D unresolved. The CDR3 loop spans 13 amino acids. Germline-derived CDR1 and CDR2 are SGHTA and FQGNSA. V lost 4 bases, J lost 4 bases, and 10 bases lay in between. CDR3 bases: TGTGCCAGCAGCTCGTTCGGGTCAGAGACCCAGTACTTC. Encoded protein: CASSSFGSETQYF.